The 12 T cell receptor beta chains below come from one sample, sequenced in a study of identical twins. TCRdb ran MiXCR on the 5' RACE reads and lists one entry per CDR3 protein. This repertoire shows fewer than 350,000 distinct CDR3 sequences, approximately 8.5% found once; its top ten account for 2% to 2.5%. These data are also associated with another study on yellow fever vaccine responses in identical twins.

The specimen was memory (CD45RO+) T cells sorted from blood. The source is a woman aged 18-29 years in good health.

This clonotype occurred a few times. The V and J genes are TRBV4-2 and TRBJ2-2; maybe TRBD1 (6 bases). V was pared by 2 bases and J by 7 bases, with 14 bases between. CDR3 length: 15 amino acids. The germline CDR1 and CDR2 sequences are LGHNA and YNFKEQ. CDR3 loop: CASSQRLGAGGELFF. CDR3 sequence (DNA): TGTGCCAGCAGCCAACGGCTGGGGGCTGGCGGGGAGCTGTTTTTT.

This clonotype was picked up a small number of times. The chain carries TRBV11-3 and TRBJ2-1; D might be TRBD2 (6 bases). Germline V gene sequence: CDR1 SGHNT, CDR2 YENEEA. CDR3 length: 15 residues. V lost 1 base and J lost 5, with 12 bases in between. In nucleotides, the CDR3 is TGTGCCAGCAGCTTAGCTGCGGGATTGGACAATGAGCAGTTCTTC. It is translated as CASSLAAGLDNEQFF.

This clonotype was counted many times. This chain joins TRBV10-3 and TRBJ2-3, with 8 bases matching TRBD1. The germline gives CDR1 ENHRY, CDR2 SYGVKD. This CDR3 comprises 14 residues. V trimming: 0 bases; J trimming: 4 bases; junction bases outside the gene matches: 0. CDR3 residues: CAISESQGADTQYF. The CDR3 DNA sequence: TGTGCCATCAGTGAGTCACAGGGGGCAGATACGCAGTATTTT.

This clonotype was recorded a few times. The chain recombines TRBV7-9 with TRBJ2-2; D is possibly TRBD2 (5 bases). This CDR3 comprises 15 residues. Per germline, CDR1 SEHNR and CDR2 FQNEAQ (reference sequence). The V end lost 1 base, the J end lost 1 base, and 7 bases lay between the germline ends. The CDR3 region is CASSLVGVNTGELFF. The CDR3 DNA reads TGTGCCAGCAGCTTAGTCGGGGTGAACACCGGGGAGCTGTTTTTT.

This chain links TRBV6-1 with TRBJ2-7, with 11 bases fitting TRBD1. This CDR3 contains 16 residues. V lost 0 bases to trimming and J lost 3 bases; unmatched junction nucleotides: 4. Per germline, CDR1 MNHNS and CDR2 SASEGT. This CDR3 reads CASSEAAGTGGYEQYF. DNA for the CDR3: TGTGCCAGCAGTGAAGCAGCCGGGACAGGGGGCTACGAGCAGTACTTC.

This chain connects TRBV2 to TRBJ1-4; TRBD1 aligns across 7 bases. Germline V gives CDR1 SNHLY, CDR2 FYNNEI. V shed 4 bases and J 6 bases; nucleotides not matched to a gene: 5. The CDR3 is 14 amino acids. CDR3: CASSVDRLDEKLFF. Written as DNA, the CDR3 is TGTGCCAGCAGTGTGGACAGGCTCGATGAAAAACTGTTTTTT.

In its sample, this clonotype was seen many times. This sequence joins TRBV9 and TRBJ2-7; tentative D call: TRBD1 (6 bases). V shed 4 bases and J shed 6 bases, with 17 bases lying between them. Germline CDR1 reads SGDLS; CDR2 reads YYNGEE. CDR3 length: 14 residues. The CDR3 sequence: CASSRGDTKGEQYF. The CDR3 DNA is TGTGCCAGCAGCCGAGGGGACACTAAAGGCGAGCAGTACTTC.

The chain uses TRBV29-1 and TRBJ2-7; either TRBD1 or TRBD2 may supply D (5 bases each). The germline V and J ends were trimmed by 2 bases and 6 bases, with 17 bases remaining between them. CDR1 is SQVTM and CDR2 is ANQGSEA in the germline V gene. The CDR3 sequence is 14 residues long. CDR3 loop: CSVEWDRVPSEQYF. In nucleotides, the CDR3 is TGCAGCGTTGAATGGGACCGAGTCCCCTCCGAGCAGTACTTC.

The J gene is TRBJ2-7, the V gene TRBV11-2; possibly TRBD1 for D (5 bases). The CDR3 is 14 residues long. Deletions cut 5 bases from V and 3 bases from J, with 14 bases between. From germline, CDR1 is SGHAT and CDR2 FQNNGV. CDR3 sequence: CASSLTDSNYEQYF. CDR3 nucleotides: TGTGCCAGCAGCCTGACCGACAGCAACTACGAGCAGTACTTC.

This clonotype was observed at least ten times. This chain uses TRBV24-1 with TRBJ2-5, with D perhaps assigned TRBD1 or TRBD2 (7 bases each). CDR3 length: 13 residues. V lost 0 bases, J lost 13 bases, and 14 bases lay in between. The germline CDR1 and CDR2 sequences are KGHDR and SFDVKD. The CDR3 coding sequence is TGTGCCACCAGTGATTTGCAGCGGGGACAGTTGTACTTC. Translation: CATSDLQRGQLYF.

This clonotype has ten or more counts. The rearrangement joins TRBV24-1 to TRBJ1-5, with 11 bases lining up with TRBD1. V shed 5 bases and J 5 bases; nucleotides not matched to a gene: 7. The CDR3 length is 16 residues. Germline lookup yields CDR1 KGHDR and CDR2 SFDVKD. Written as DNA, the CDR3 is TGTGCCACCAGTGGGGGGACAGGGGGATCCGATCAGCCCCAGCATTTT. It encodes CATSGGTGGSDQPQHF.

The chain links TRBV20-1 to TRBJ2-6; TRBD1 agrees at 7 bases. The germline V gene has CDR1 DFQATT and CDR2 SNEGSKA (reference sequence). The CDR3 sequence is 14 residues long. V lost 6 bases to trimming and J lost 0 bases; unmatched junction nucleotides: 2. The CDR3 coding sequence is TGCAGTGCCACAGGGGACTCTGGGGCCAACGTCCTGACTTTC. Its translation is CSATGDSGANVLTF.